The rows below give T cell receptor beta chains drawn from one sample of a study of regulatory T cells in long-lasting Graves disease. MiXCR, run by TCRdb on the multiplex PCR reads, gives a single entry per CDR3 protein. There are roughly 500,000 distinct CDR3 sequences in the sample; approximately 13% occur only once, and 10% lies in the top ten. These records were also assigned to another study, of T cells in Graves' hyperthyroidism and ophthalmopathy.

The sequencing here drew on peripheral blood mononuclear cells (PBMCs), taken at new diagnosis, from a patient treated with antithyroid drugs. The receptors come from a man aged 25 to 40 with Graves disease. CDR3s leave out the opening cysteine and the closing phenylalanine or tryptophan.

>12|TRBJ2-7|TRBV18
ASSPPYGIYEQY
>14|TRBJ1-4|TRBV19
ASSVPGTVTNEKLF
>10|TRBJ1-2|TRBV5-1
ASRETNYGYT
>12|TRBJ2-7|TRBV19
ASSPAGQPYEQY
>11|TRBJ1-6|TRBV10-3
AIKGVYNSPLH
>14|TRBJ1-5|TRBV6-5
ASSSSGTGADQPQH
>14|TRBJ2-6|TRBV6-2/TRBV6-3
ASRDRTGAGANVLT
>13|TRBJ2-3|TRBV6-9
ASSYTGGDTDTQY
>13|TRBJ2-2|TRBV27
ASSFSGTMTGELF
>13|TRBJ2-3|TRBV5-1
ASSFRDRSTDTQY
>16|TRBJ1-2|TRBV5-6
ASSPRGKDILSYYGYT
>15|TRBJ1-5|TRBV27
ASSLGTGPYSNQPQH
>14|TRBJ1-1|TRBV15
ATSRDLASVNTEAF
>12|TRBJ2-3|TRBV2
ASSRGLDTDTQY
>14|TRBJ2-1|TRBV12-3/TRBV12-4
ASRTERGGGYNEQF
>13|TRBJ2-1|TRBV11-2
ASSLGPYSYNEQF
>11|TRBJ2-5|TRBV28
ASNEAGGETQY
>11|TRBJ1-3|TRBV10-3
AIGGRALDTIY
>13|TRBJ2-3|TRBV12-3/TRBV12-4
ASSEYAPGTDTQY
>13|TRBJ2-7|TRBV7-2
ASSPVAGTFYEQY
>10|TRBJ1-2|TRBV5-1
ASPDHEGGYT
>15|TRBJ2-3|TRBV11-2
ASSLIGTGGSTDTQY
>12|TRBJ2-7|TRBV27
ASSFWDRVYEQY
>15|TRBJ2-3|TRBV13
ASSLGGSFVGTDTQY
>11|TRBJ2-7|TRBV18
ASSQGIRYEQY
>13|TRBJ1-3|TRBV9
ASSDQGASGNTIY
>10|TRBJ2-3|TRBV20-1
SEGGSGDTQY
>12|TRBJ2-7|TRBV2
ASRGTSGIGEQY
>14|TRBJ1-2|TRBV24-1
ATSDPAGTGNYGYT
>13|TRBJ1-5|TRBV15
ATSRGRGPGQPQH
>14|TRBJ1-1|TRBV13
ASSLNRDSMNTEAF
>11|TRBJ2-1|TRBV28
ASLAGENNEQF
>12|TRBJ2-1|TRBV5-1
ASAPQSRVNEQF
>10|TRBJ2-7|TRBV5-6
ASSALQAGQY
>12|TRBJ2-7|TRBV6-1
ASHRDRVSYEQY
>13|TRBJ2-1|TRBV20-1
SAMPAGLQSNEQF
>12|TRBJ2-5|TRBV6-2/TRBV6-3
ASSFGSQVETQY
>13|TRBJ2-1|TRBV29-1
SVAFGTSGYNEQF
>11|TRBJ2-7|TRBV6-2/TRBV6-3
ASKPSGIGEQY
>11|TRBJ2-7|TRBV12-3/TRBV12-4
ASSSQLPDEQY
>10|TRBJ1-1|TRBV28
ASSPQLFEAF
>10|TRBJ2-5|TRBV18
ASSPGEETQY
>10|TRBJ2-3|TRBV11-2
ASSLVQDTQY
>14|TRBJ2-1|TRBV20-1
SARDREASSYNEQF